One and the same sample provided the 13 T cell receptor beta chains below, sequenced in a study of blood T cell repertoires in COVID-19. Using immunoSEQ multiplex PCR, the repertoire was profiled, and TCRdb retains in-frame clones only, with some absent. In the table there are approximately 310,000 clones, roughly 87% of which are singletons. The sequencing input was peripheral blood. These receptors originate from a man over 45 with active or convalescent COVID-19.

The table lists this clone with a count of one. The CDR3 region is CASSPGGSFLYTQYF. CDR3 nucleotides: TGTGCCAGCAGTCCTGGCGGGAGTTTCCTATATACGCAGTATTTT. V is TRBV27 and J is TRBJ2-3; 7 bases map to TRBD2. Trimming at V came to 5 bases and at J to 7 bases, leaving 12 bases not matched to a gene. CDR3 size: 15 residues. Germline V CDR1 and CDR2: MNHEY, SMNVEV (reference sequence).

This chain uses TRBV3-1 (or the pseudogene TRBV3-2) with TRBJ1-1, with D possibly being TRBD1 (5 bases). This CDR3 spans 13 amino acids. CDR1 and CDR2 from the germline V gene are LGHDT and YNNKEL (reference sequence). The V and J ends lost 1 base and 8 bases respectively, with 11 bases between them. The CDR3 bases are TGTGCCAGCAGCCAAGCCGGCGGGGGGGAAGCTTTCTTT. It yields the protein CASSQAGGGEAFF.

The chain is built from TRBV5-1 and TRBJ1-4, with a possible D match to TRBD1 (5 bases). Trimming took 4 bases from V and 4 from J, leaving 8 bases between them. Germline V gene lookup returns CDR1 SGHRS and CDR2 YFSETQ. This CDR3 region has 13 residues. The CDR3 protein is CASSGGDNEKLFF. The CDR3 DNA is TGCGCCAGCAGCGGGGGGGATAATGAAAAACTGTTTTTT.

With respect to this clone: Likely a read error: the CDR3 ends without its conserved phenylalanine or tryptophan. No DNA is shown, since the ends of the CDR3 on it are uncertain; the CDR3 is the one TCRdb lists. The CDR3 protein is CASSKDRQRPYTGTGFGA. The gene calls are TRBV21-1 and TRBJ1-2; TRBD1, the table's D call, lacks a check against the DNA. TRBV21-1 is deemed a pseudogene. Termini included, the CDR3 measures 18 amino acids.

V is TRBV18 and J is TRBJ1-1; possible D gene TRBD1, 6 bases. Trimming cost V 3 bases and J 5 bases, with 25 bases left between them. The CDR3 length is 18 residues. CDR1 KGHSH and CDR2 LQKENI come from the germline V gene. The DNA of the CDR3 is TGTGCCAGCTCACCCTACGAGGGGCAGGGGTCACTGGATACTGAAGCTTTCTTT. Protein: CASSPYEGQGSLDTEAFF.

The chain has TRBV4-2 and TRBJ2-2, with TRBD1 matching 9 bases. J was trimmed by 1 base and V by 3 bases; bases with no gene match: 3. The CDR3 has 16 amino acids. Germline-derived CDR1 and CDR2 are LGHNA and YNFKEQ. As DNA, the CDR3 is TGTGCCAGCAGCCAGGGGACAGGGCGGAACACCGGGGAGCTGTTTTTT. It specifies CASSQGTGRNTGELFF.

The CDR3 bases are TGTGCCAGCAGTTACGGACAGGGTACCTACGAGCAGTACTTC. It specifies CASSYGQGTYEQYF. This sequence joins TRBV6-2 or TRBV6-3 and TRBJ2-7; TRBD1 agrees at 8 bases. The germline gives CDR1 MNHEY, CDR2 SVGEGT. The CDR3 covers 14 residues. The V segment lost 2 bases and the J segment 2 bases; nucleotides outside the gene matches: 2.

The genes are TRBV9 and TRBJ1-2; TRBD1 aligns across 10 bases. The CDR3 is 17 amino acids. Trimming removed 0 bases from V and 3 bases from J; junction bases left unmatched: 8. CDR1 and CDR2 (germline): SGDLS, YYNGEE. CDR3 coding DNA: TGTGCCAGCAGCGTAGCCCGGGACAGGGGAGCAGACTATGGCTACACCTTC. This sequence encodes CASSVARDRGADYGYTF.

This rearrangement joins TRBV4-2 to TRBJ1-6; 7 nucleotides match TRBD1. Per germline, CDR1 LGHNA and CDR2 YNFKEQ. This CDR3 spans 15 amino acids. The V and J ends lost 1 base and 10 bases, in that order; junction bases with no gene match: 7. In DNA, the CDR3 is TGTGCCAGCAGCCAAGGTGAGGGGGCAGACTCACCCCTCCACTTT. The encoded protein is CASSQGEGADSPLHF.

This clone has just one count. This rearrangement joins TRBV28 to TRBJ1-2; unclear D gene. V was pared by 3 bases and J by 6 bases, with 23 bases between. This CDR3 has 17 residues. Germline V gives CDR1 MDHEN, CDR2 SYDVKM. DNA of the CDR3: TGTGCCAGCAGTTTTTCGAGAGCGGGCAGGTCCCGTGATGGCTACACCTTC. This codes for CASSFSRAGRSRDGYTF.

The chain combines TRBV4-3 with TRBJ1-2; D might be TRBD1 (5 bases). The germline V and J ends were trimmed by 0 bases and 5 bases, with 13 bases remaining between them. Germline-derived CDR1 and CDR2 are LGHNA and YSLEER. This CDR3 region has 15 residues. CDR3 residues: CASSQEVRGRYGYTF. CDR3 nucleotides: TGCGCCAGCAGCCAAGAAGTTAGGGGTCGGTATGGCTACACCTTC.

The chain joins TRBV7-9 to TRBJ1-6; D is uncertain. The CDR3 spans 12 residues. Germline V CDR1 and CDR2: SEHNR, FQNEAQ (reference sequence). Trimming stripped 5 bases from V and 7 bases from J, with 6 bases between. The DNA of the CDR3 is TGTGCCAGCAGCAATAGCAATTCACCCCTCCACTTT. Translated: CASSNSNSPLHF.

J is TRBJ1-2 and V is TRBV19; TRBD1 matches at 7 bases. The CDR3 extends over 16 amino acids. Germline CDR1 LNHDA, CDR2 SQIVND (reference sequence). J gave up 4 bases and V 5 bases, and 13 bases lay outside the gene matches. For the CDR3, the DNA is TGTGCCAGTAGTTTGACCTCCGGGACAGCAGTCTATGGCTACACCTTC. Its translation is CASSLTSGTAVYGYTF.